This T cell receptor beta chain was sequenced for a study of CD8+ T cells in alopecia areata. Study-wide findings and caveats: While tofacitinib was given, many expanded lesional clones persisted in scalp and blood. Administration of tofacitinib significantly diminished scalp clonality and expanded CD8+ clones within the top 100.

V was clipped by 8 bases and J by 2 bases, with 15 bases between them. CDR3 length: 15 amino acids. CDR1 and CDR2 (germline): SNHLY, FYNNEI. Reverse transcribed after extraction, RNA yielded cDNA as the sequencing template. Data came from immunoSEQ multiplex PCR; TCRdb stores just in-frame clones and leaves some out. The table has about 190,000 clones, 50% to 60% seen once. The treatment is: oral pan-JAK inhibitor, 5-10 mg twice daily. T lymphocytes (CD4+ and CD8+) were sorted from PBMCs. As to this clone: Its antigen is currently unknown.

The sequencing used CD4+ T cells sorted from blood, collected at week 4, from a patient treated with tofacitinib. The sequence was collected from a human donor with alopecia areata. The chain has TRBV2 and TRBJ2-2; D not certain. CDR3 region: CASLPTRLNTGELFF. CDR3 DNA: TGTGCCAGCCTACCGACGCGTTTAAACACCGGGGAGCTGTTTTTT.